Described below is a single T cell receptor (beta chain) sequence and its context. These data originate in a study of blood T cells in healthy people across ages. Combining a sample-barcoded 5' primer with a J-beta primer mix, a second PCR ran for roughly 6 to 12 cycles. MiXCR, run by TCRdb on the 5' RACE reads, gives a single entry per CDR3 protein. The sample yields approximately 1.5 million distinct CDR3 sequences, roughly 43% seen once. The germline V gene has CDR1 MNHEY and CDR2 SVGAGI. V was cut by 2 bases and J by 3 bases, with 17 bases left in between. The CDR3 totals 17 residues. The chain couples TRBV6-5 to TRBJ2-1; weak D call: TRBD2 (6 bases). This TCR came from a woman aged 18 to 35 in good health. The sequenced sample was blood. The CDR3 DNA sequence: TGTGCCAGCAGTTACGGGGGTGGAGCGGGCTTCTACAATGAGCAGTTCTTC. This sequence encodes CASSYGGGAGFYNEQFF.